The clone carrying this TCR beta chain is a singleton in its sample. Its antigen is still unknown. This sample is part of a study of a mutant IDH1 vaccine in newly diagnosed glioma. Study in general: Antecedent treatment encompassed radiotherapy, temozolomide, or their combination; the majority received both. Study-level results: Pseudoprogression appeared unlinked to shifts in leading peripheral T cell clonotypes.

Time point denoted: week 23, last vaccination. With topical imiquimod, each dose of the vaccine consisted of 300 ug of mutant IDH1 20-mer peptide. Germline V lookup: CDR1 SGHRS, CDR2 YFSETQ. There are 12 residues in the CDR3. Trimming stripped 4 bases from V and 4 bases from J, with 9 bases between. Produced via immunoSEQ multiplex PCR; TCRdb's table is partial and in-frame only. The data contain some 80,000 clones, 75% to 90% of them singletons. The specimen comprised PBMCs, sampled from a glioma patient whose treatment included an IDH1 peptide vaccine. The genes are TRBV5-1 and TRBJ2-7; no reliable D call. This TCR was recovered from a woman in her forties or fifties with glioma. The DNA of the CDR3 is TGCGCCAGCAGCACCATCGGGTACGAGCAGTACTTC. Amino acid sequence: CASSTIGYEQYF.